Shown below are 27 T cell receptor beta chains from a single sample sequenced in a study of siplizumab effects on memory and regulatory T cells. Using immunoSEQ multiplex PCR, the repertoire was profiled, and TCRdb retains in-frame clones only, with some absent. The sample lists about 87,000 clones, roughly 87% occurring once. What was sequenced was Tregs sorted from blood. These receptors were collected from a human donor in good health.

V usage is TRBV2 and J usage is TRBJ2-1; D gene ambiguous. Looked up from germline, CDR1 is SNHLY and CDR2 is FYNNEI. The CDR3 has 15 amino acids. The ends were cut back, 7 bases at V and 4 bases at J, with 17 bases in the middle. As DNA, the CDR3 is TGTGCCAGCAAAATGGATCTTAACCCGTACAATGAGCAGTTCTTC. Translating it yields CASKMDLNPYNEQFF. The complete variable domain, with remaining parts taken from reference TRBV2 and TRBJ2-1, reads EPEVTQTPSHQVTQMGQEVILRCVPISNHLYFYWYRQILGQKVEFLVSFYNNEISEKSEIFDDQFSVERPDGSNFTLKIRSTKLEDSAMYFCASKMDLNPYNEQFFGPGTRLTVL.

The rearrangement uses TRBV6-5 and TRBJ1-2, with D unresolved. The CDR3 is 14 amino acids. The germline CDR1 and CDR2 sequences are MNHEY and SVGAGI. The germline V and J ends were trimmed by 5 bases and 2 bases, with 12 bases remaining between them. CDR3 in amino acids: CASSPRTANYGYTF. The CDR3 region has the DNA TGTGCCAGCAGTCCACGAACAGCGAACTATGGCTACACCTTC.

The chain has TRBV5-6 and TRBJ1-1; possible D gene TRBD1, 5 bases. CDR1 and CDR2 from the germline V gene are SGHDT and YYEEEE. Trimming removed 5 bases at V and 5 bases at J, with 13 bases between. The CDR3 runs to 13 residues. CDR3 in amino acids: CASSIGGETEAFF. For the CDR3, the DNA is TGTGCCAGCAGTATTGGGGGGGAAACTGAAGCTTTCTTT.

The chain employs TRBV10-1 and TRBJ1-6; D is unresolved. Trimming removed 2 bases at V and 6 bases at J, with 8 bases between. The germline gives CDR1 WNHNN, CDR2 SYGVQD (reference sequence). There are 14 residues in the CDR3. This CDR3 reads CASSEGLGNSPLHF. The CDR3 DNA reads as TGCGCCAGCAGTGAGGGGTTGGGTAATTCACCCCTCCACTTT.

This clone showed up just a few times. This chain uses TRBV4-1 with TRBJ1-1; no firm D call. The length of the CDR3 is 14 residues. Germline V lookup: CDR1 MGHRA, CDR2 YSYEKL. V lost 1 base and J 3 bases, leaving 9 bases between the germline ends. The CDR3 coding sequence is TGCGCCAGCAGCCAAGGGACGGAATACACTGAAGCTTTCTTT. As protein: CASSQGTEYTEAFF.

Only one count was recorded for this clone. The chain is built from TRBV28 and TRBJ1-5; D unresolved. Deletions cut 3 bases from V and 9 bases from J, with 15 bases between. From germline, CDR1 is MDHEN and CDR2 SYDVKM. The CDR3 is 14 amino acids. The CDR3 loop reads CASSFLAGSLPQHF. CDR3 nucleotides: TGTGCCAGCAGTTTTCTCGCCGGTAGCCTGCCCCAGCATTTT.

To note about this clone: Other DNA sequences within the sample encode an identical CDR3. The chain couples TRBV18 to TRBJ2-7; the D is unclear. V was pared by 3 bases and J by 0 bases, with 6 bases between. This CDR3 comprises 13 residues. The germline gives CDR1 KGHSH, CDR2 LQKENI. CDR3 nucleotide sequence: TGTGCCAGCTCACCGGGCAGCTCCTACGAGCAGTACTTC. This codes for CASSPGSSYEQYF.

The chain combines TRBV30 with TRBJ2-7, with D possibly matching TRBD1 (6 bases). Trimming cost V 8 bases and J 3 bases, with 20 bases left between them. CDR1 and CDR2 from the germline V gene are GTSNPN and SVGIG (reference sequence). The CDR3 is 14 residues long. The CDR3 sequence is CAGDQAGDYYEQYF. CDR3 bases: TGTGCCGGGGACCAAGCAGGGGATTACTACGAGCAGTACTTC.

This clone has more than one count but fewer than ten. The chain recombines TRBV18 with TRBJ1-1; D is perhaps TRBD1 (5 bases). Trimming removed 5 bases at V and 1 base at J, with 11 bases between. The CDR3 extends over 14 amino acids. Germline V gene data show CDR1 as KGHSH and CDR2 as LQKENI. CDR3 coding DNA: TGTGCCAGCTCAGAGGGACCGACGAACACTGAAGCTTTCTTT. Translation gives CASSEGPTNTEAFF.

The genes are TRBV5-1 and TRBJ1-5; D may be TRBD1 (5 bases). Deletions cut 0 bases from V and 7 bases from J, with 14 bases between. The germline V gene encodes CDR1 SGHRS and CDR2 YFSETQ. This CDR3 has 15 residues. The CDR3 here is CASSLGDSSQQPQHF. Here the CDR3 DNA reads TGCGCCAGCAGCTTGGGAGACAGTTCGCAGCAGCCCCAGCATTTT.

This chain connects TRBV7-2 to TRBJ2-3, with a possible D match to TRBD1 (5 bases). From germline, CDR1 is SGHTA and CDR2 FQGNSA. Trimming shortened V by 6 bases and J by 2 bases, and 12 bases separated the two germline ends. The CDR3 extends over 14 amino acids. The CDR3, as DNA: TGTGCCAGCAGGGGGCGGACACCCACAGATACGCAGTATTTT. Translated: CASRGRTPTDTQYF.

This clone was found a few times. V usage is TRBV12-5 and J usage is TRBJ2-5; D ambiguous. The CDR3 runs 13 residues. V lost 3 bases to trimming and J lost 1 base, with 6 bases between them. The germline V gene encodes CDR1 LGHNT and CDR2 FRNRAP. The CDR3 DNA is TGTGCTAGTGGTTTATCCGGCCAAGAGACCCAGTACTTC. Translating it yields CASGLSGQETQYF.

The J gene is TRBJ1-1, the V gene TRBV28, with D hard to call. The germline V and J ends were trimmed by 5 bases and 1 base, with 5 bases remaining between them. CDR1 MDHEN and CDR2 SYDVKM come from the germline V gene. The CDR3 has 12 residues. In nucleotides, the CDR3 is TGTGCCAGCAGTGGCGGGAACACTGAAGCTTTCTTT. This sequence encodes CASSGGNTEAFF.

J is TRBJ1-1 and V is TRBV29-1, with 7 bases matching TRBD1. Germline V gene lookup returns CDR1 SQVTM and CDR2 ANQGSEA. The CDR3 runs 11 residues. V shed 4 bases, J shed 6 bases, and the junction held 2 bases outside the gene matches. CDR3 DNA: TGCAGCGTTGTAGGGGGCGCTGAAGCTTTCTTT. Translation gives CSVVGGAEAFF. Full variable domain (remainder filled in from reference TRBV29-1 and TRBJ1-1): SAVISQKPSRDICQRGTSLTIQCQVDSQVTMMFWYRQQPGQSLTLIATANQGSEATYESGFVIDKFPISRPNLTFSTLTVSNMSPEDSSIYLCSVVGGAEAFFGQGTRLTVV.

This chain uses TRBV4-3 with TRBJ1-2; perhaps TRBD1 as D (5 bases). The V and J ends lost 0 bases and 4 bases respectively, with 12 bases between them. The CDR3 covers 15 residues. Per the germline V gene, CDR1 is LGHNA and CDR2 is YSLEER. CDR3 sequence (DNA): TGCGCCAGCAGCCAAGATCCAAGGGGCGGCTATGGCTACACCTTC. It translates to CASSQDPRGGYGYTF.

V and J are TRBV2 and TRBJ2-7, with a tentative D call TRBD2 (5 bases). Trimming left V 1 base short and J 2 bases short, with 12 bases between. CDR1 SNHLY and CDR2 FYNNEI come from the germline V gene. This CDR3 contains 15 residues. The chain's CDR3 is CASSEGAVSPYEQYF. For the CDR3, the DNA is TGTGCCAGCAGTGAAGGAGCGGTCTCGCCCTACGAGCAGTACTTC.

The CDR3, as DNA: TGTGCCAGCAGGTTAGCGGGGACGGAGACCCAGTACTTC. Amino acid sequence: CASRLAGTETQYF. V and J are TRBV27 and TRBJ2-5, with 8 nucleotides matching TRBD2. The CDR3 is 13 residues long. Germline-derived CDR1 and CDR2 are MNHEY and SMNVEV (reference sequence). The V segment lost 6 bases and the J segment 5 bases; nucleotides outside the gene matches: 5.

The chain is built from TRBV5-1 and TRBJ1-1, with D tentatively TRBD1 (6 bases). Germline V gene data show CDR1 as SGHRS and CDR2 as YFSETQ. V gave up 0 bases and J gave up 3 bases, with 12 bases separating them. The CDR3 is 15 amino acids. CDR3 region: CASSLEWNRDTEAFF. The CDR3 DNA reads TGCGCCAGCAGCTTGGAATGGAACAGGGACACTGAAGCTTTCTTT.

This rearrangement joins TRBV6-6 to TRBJ2-2; D unresolved. CDR3 length: 12 amino acids. Trimming pared 2 bases from V and 8 bases from J, leaving 6 bases between. Germline CDR1 is MNHNY and CDR2 is SVGAGI (reference sequence). The CDR3 sequence: CASSYPKGELFF. The CDR3 region has the DNA TGTGCCAGCAGTTACCCTAAAGGGGAGCTGTTTTTT.

The V call is TRBV6-6, the J call TRBJ1-2, with 10 bases fitting TRBD1. The CDR3 length is 14 residues. The germline V gene encodes CDR1 MNHNY and CDR2 SVGAGI (reference sequence). Unmatched junction bases numbered 6, after V lost 7 bases and J lost 4 bases. In DNA form, the CDR3 reads TGTGCCAGCAAAGGGGGACAGGGGCCCTATGGCTACACCTTC. Protein product: CASKGGQGPYGYTF.

This clone was detected once. This rearrangement joins TRBV9 to TRBJ2-1, with TRBD2 matching 11 bases. The V gene's germline CDR1 is SGDLS and CDR2 YYNGEE. The CDR3 runs 18 residues. V lost 0 bases to trimming and J lost 4 bases; unmatched junction nucleotides: 9. The CDR3 sequence is CASSVATTSGGGYNEQFF. In DNA, the CDR3 is TGTGCCAGCAGCGTAGCTACCACTAGCGGGGGCGGTTACAATGAGCAGTTCTTC.

The chain carries TRBV5-4 and TRBJ1-3; 7 nucleotides line up with TRBD1. The germline gives CDR1 SGHNT, CDR2 YYREEE (reference sequence). This CDR3 is built from 15 residues. V gave up 0 bases and J gave up 4 bases; unmatched junction bases: 4. The CDR3 protein is CASSLGGGLGNTIYF. As DNA, the CDR3 is TGTGCCAGCAGCTTGGGAGGGGGCCTGGGAAACACCATATATTTT.

The V gene is TRBV10-3, the J gene TRBJ1-4; TRBD1 might be the D (5 bases). This CDR3 spans 12 amino acids. V was clipped by 9 bases and J by 5 bases, with 10 bases between them. Germline V gene lookup returns CDR1 ENHRY and CDR2 SYGVKD. In nucleotides, the CDR3 is TGTGCCATTGGATGGGGGAATGAAAAACTGTTTTTT. It is translated as CAIGWGNEKLFF.

CDR3 nucleotide sequence: TGTGCCAGCAGTCAGGGTATCGAGCAGTACTTC. Its translation is CASSQGIEQYF. This chain connects TRBV2 to TRBJ2-7; tentatively, D is TRBD1 (5 bases). CDR1 and CDR2 (germline): SNHLY, FYNNEI. The CDR3 has 11 residues. The V end lost 5 bases, the J end lost 6 bases, and 8 bases lay between the germline ends.

A single count supports this clone. This chain links TRBV7-9 with TRBJ2-2, with 8 bases fitting TRBD1. After removal of 2 bases from V and 8 bases from J, the junction contained 1 base not matched to a gene. CDR3 length equals 13 residues. Germline assignment: CDR1 SEHNR and CDR2 FQNEAQ (reference sequence). CDR3 amino acids: CASSLQGAGELFF. The CDR3 DNA is TGTGCCAGCAGCTTACAGGGGGCGGGGGAGCTGTTTTTT.

The chain has TRBV7-2 and TRBJ2-3; D is unresolved. The CDR3 loop spans 15 amino acids. Germline V gene lookup returns CDR1 SGHTA and CDR2 FQGNSA. The V gene lost 1 base and the J gene lost 3 bases, with 11 bases spanning the gap. The CDR3 region has the DNA TGTGCCAGCAGCTTAGTTGGGTTAGTAACAGATACGCAGTATTTT. Protein sequence: CASSLVGLVTDTQYF.

The chain combines TRBV11-1 with TRBJ2-1; D perhaps matches TRBD1 (5 bases). From germline, CDR1 is SGHAT and CDR2 FQDESV (reference sequence). V was cut by 6 bases and J by 4 bases, with 16 bases left in between. The CDR3 runs 15 residues. CDR3 bases: TGTGCCAGCAGTCGTAAGCGACAGATTTACAATGAGCAGTTCTTC. It specifies CASSRKRQIYNEQFF.